Described below is a single T cell receptor (beta chain) sequence and its context. This sample was included in a study of blood T cell repertoires in COVID-19. For the study at large: Acute and convalescent COVID-19 samples came from the United States, Italy and Spain.

Generated by immunoSEQ multiplex PCR, the TCRdb table keeps only in-frame clones and is missing some. The repertoire consists of about 13,000 clones, with over 80% occurring once and the leading ten covering roughly 5.6%. The germline CDR1 and CDR2 sequences are SGHRS and YFSETQ. Trimming pared 1 base from V and 0 bases from J, leaving 10 bases between. The CDR3 is made up of 15 amino acids. The gene calls are TRBV5-1 and TRBJ1-1; no reliable D call. The sequencing sample was made of peripheral blood. The source of this sequence is a human donor in a cohort sampled during active COVID-19. CDR3 DNA sequence: TGCGCCAGCAGCTTGAATGGCAGGCTGAACACTGAAGCTTTCTTT. Amino acid sequence: CASSLNGRLNTEAFF.